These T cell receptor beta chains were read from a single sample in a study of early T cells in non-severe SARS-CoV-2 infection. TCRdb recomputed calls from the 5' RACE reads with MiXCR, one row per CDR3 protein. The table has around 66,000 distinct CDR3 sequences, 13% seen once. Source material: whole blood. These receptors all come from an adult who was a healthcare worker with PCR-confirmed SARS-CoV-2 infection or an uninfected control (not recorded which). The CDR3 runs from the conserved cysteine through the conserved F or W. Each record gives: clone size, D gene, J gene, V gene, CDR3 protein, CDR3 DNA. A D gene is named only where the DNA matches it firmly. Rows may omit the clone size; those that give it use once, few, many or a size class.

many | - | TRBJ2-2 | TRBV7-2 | CASSPQQGPKNTGELFF | TGTGCCAGCAGCCCTCAACAGGGACCGAAGAACACCGGGGAGCTGTTTTTT
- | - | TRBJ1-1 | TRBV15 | CATSRVSAGGTEAFF | TGTGCCACCAGCAGAGTCAGCGCGGGGGGGACTGAAGCTTTCTTT
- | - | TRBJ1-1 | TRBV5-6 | CASSLSGGVEGRTEAFF | TGTGCCAGCAGCTTGAGCGGGGGAGTGGAGGGGCGGACTGAAGCTTTCTTT
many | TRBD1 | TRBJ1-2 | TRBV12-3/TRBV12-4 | CASSTSGTGYGYTF | TGTGCCAGCAGTACTTCCGGGACAGGCTATGGCTACACCTTC
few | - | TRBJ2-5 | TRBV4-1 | CASSHAPGLPNQETQYF | TGCGCCAGCAGCCATGCACCGGGACTCCCCAACCAAGAGACCCAGTACTTC
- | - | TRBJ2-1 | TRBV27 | CASSNQRVHEQFF | TGTGCCAGCAGTAACCAGCGAGTCCATGAGCAGTTCTTC
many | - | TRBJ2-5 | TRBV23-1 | CASSRGSETQYF | TGCGCCAGCAGCAGGGGATCAGAGACCCAGTACTTC
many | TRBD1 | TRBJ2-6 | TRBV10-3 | CAISGTGDPGANVLTF | TGTGCCATCAGTGGGACAGGGGACCCTGGGGCCAACGTCCTGACTTTC
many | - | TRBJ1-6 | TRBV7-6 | CASRGDYNSPLHF | TGTGCCAGCAGAGGGGACTATAATTCACCCCTCCACTTT
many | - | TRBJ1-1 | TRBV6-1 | CASSEEGVEEIDTEAFF | TGTGCCAGCAGTGAAGAGGGGGTCGAGGAGATAGACACTGAAGCTTTCTTT
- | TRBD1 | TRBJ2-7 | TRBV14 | CASSQTGGSPSYEQYF | TGTGCCAGCAGCCAAACAGGGGGTTCACCCTCCTACGAGCAGTACTTC
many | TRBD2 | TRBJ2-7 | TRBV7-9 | CASLRSGSGSEQYF | TGTGCCAGCCTCCGTAGCGGGAGCGGTTCCGAGCAGTACTTC
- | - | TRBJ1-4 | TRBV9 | CASSVAAGSTNEKLFF | TGTGCCAGCAGCGTAGCTGCCGGATCAACTAATGAAAAACTGTTTTTT
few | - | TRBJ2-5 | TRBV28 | CASTGLETQYF | TGTGCCAGCACAGGGCTAGAGACCCAGTACTTC
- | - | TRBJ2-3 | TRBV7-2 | CASSYASDTQYF | TGTGCCAGCAGCTACGCCTCGGATACGCAGTATTTT
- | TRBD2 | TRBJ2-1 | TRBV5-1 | CASSGGPGLAREQFF | TGCGCCAGCAGCGGGGGGCCGGGACTAGCACGTGAGCAGTTCTTC
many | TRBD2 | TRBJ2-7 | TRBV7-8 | CASSVSSGSSSYEQYF | TGTGCCAGCAGCGTTTCTAGCGGCTCGAGCTCCTACGAGCAGTACTTC
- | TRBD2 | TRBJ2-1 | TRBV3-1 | CASSQRVGIGGSDQFF | TGTGCCAGCAGCCAAAGGGTTGGGATCGGCGGGAGTGACCAGTTCTTC
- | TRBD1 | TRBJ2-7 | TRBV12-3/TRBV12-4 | CASGRDRVSYEQYF | TGTGCCAGCGGTCGGGACAGGGTCTCCTACGAGCAGTACTTC
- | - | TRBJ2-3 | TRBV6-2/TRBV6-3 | CASSPGRTQYF | TGTGCCAGCAGTCCAGGGCGCACGCAGTATTTT
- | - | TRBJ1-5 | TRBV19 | CASSPPGGNQPQHF | TGTGCCAGTAGTCCCCCAGGGGGCAATCAGCCCCAGCATTTT
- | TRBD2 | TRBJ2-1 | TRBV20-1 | CSAPRGGVSNEQFF | TGCAGTGCGCCGAGGGGAGGGGTAAGCAATGAGCAGTTCTTC
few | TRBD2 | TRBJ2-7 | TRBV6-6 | CASRSTTSSYEQYF | TGTGCCAGCAGGTCCACGACTAGCAGCTACGAGCAGTACTTC
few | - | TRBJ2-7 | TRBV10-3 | CAISESSWAEQYF | TGTGCCATCAGTGAGTCAAGTTGGGCCGAGCAGTACTTC
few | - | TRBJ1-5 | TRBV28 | CASSLSVSNQPQHF | TGTGCCAGCAGTTTGTCAGTAAGCAATCAGCCCCAGCATTTT
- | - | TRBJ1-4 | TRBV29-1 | CPDGGRGEKLFF | TGCCCGGACGGGGGCAGGGGTGAAAAACTGTTTTTT
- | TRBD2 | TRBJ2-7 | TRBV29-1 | CSVLWSAEAGTSYEQYF | TGCAGCGTTCTTTGGTCCGCTGAAGCGGGGACCAGCTACGAGCAGTACTTC
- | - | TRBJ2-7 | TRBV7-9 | CASSPGRPYFYEQYF | TGTGCCAGCAGTCCAGGGCGGCCTTATTTCTACGAGCAGTACTTC
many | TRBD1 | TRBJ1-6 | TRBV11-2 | CASSLTGESYNSPLHF | TGTGCCAGCAGCTTGACAGGGGAATCCTATAATTCACCCCTCCACTTT
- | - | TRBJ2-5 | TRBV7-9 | CASSLADQDLRETQYF | TGTGCCAGCAGCTTAGCCGACCAAGACCTACGGGAGACCCAGTACTTC
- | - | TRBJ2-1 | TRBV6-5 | CASSPTNRYNEQFF | TGTGCCAGCAGTCCCACCAACCGATACAATGAGCAGTTCTTC
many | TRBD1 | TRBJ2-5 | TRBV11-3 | CASSLVTGAQETQYF | TGTGCCAGCAGCTTAGTCACAGGGGCCCAAGAGACCCAGTACTTC
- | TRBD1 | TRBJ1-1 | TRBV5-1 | CASSSGQANTEAFF | TGCGCCAGCAGCTCGGGACAGGCGAACACTGAAGCTTTCTTT
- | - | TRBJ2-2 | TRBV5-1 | CASRSRGQLNTGELFF | TGCGCCAGCAGGAGCAGGGGTCAACTGAACACCGGGGAGCTGTTTTTT
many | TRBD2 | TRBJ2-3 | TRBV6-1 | CASRVTSGSSDTQYF | TGTGCCAGCAGAGTGACTAGCGGGAGCTCAGATACGCAGTATTTT
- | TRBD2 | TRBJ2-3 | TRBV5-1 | CASSWGTSGTDTQYF | TGCGCCAGCAGCTGGGGGACTAGCGGCACAGATACGCAGTATTTT
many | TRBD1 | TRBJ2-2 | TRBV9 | CASSQRQGNTGELFF | TGTGCCAGCAGCCAAAGACAGGGTAACACCGGGGAGCTGTTTTTT
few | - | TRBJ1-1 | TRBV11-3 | CASSSTGITEAFF | TGTGCCAGCAGCTCAACAGGAATAACTGAAGCTTTCTTT
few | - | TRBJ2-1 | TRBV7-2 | CASTSKGINNEQFF | TGTGCCAGCACCTCCAAAGGGATTAACAATGAGCAGTTCTTC
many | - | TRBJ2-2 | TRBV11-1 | CASSWGTSNTGELFF | TGTGCCAGCAGCTGGGGGACATCGAACACCGGGGAGCTGTTTTTT
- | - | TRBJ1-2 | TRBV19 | CASSMGGYGYTF | TGTGCCAGTAGTATGGGAGGGTATGGCTACACCTTC
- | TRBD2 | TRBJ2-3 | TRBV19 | CASSLSGTSRTDTQYF | TGTGCCAGTTCGCTCTCCGGGACTAGCCGCACAGATACGCAGTATTTT
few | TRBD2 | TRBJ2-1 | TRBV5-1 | CASSLDAAGGPYNEQFF | TGCGCCAGCAGCTTGGATGCAGCGGGAGGACCCTACAATGAGCAGTTCTTC
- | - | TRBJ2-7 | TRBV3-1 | CASSQVMAINYEQYF | TGTGCCAGCAGCCAAGTGATGGCAATAAACTACGAGCAGTACTTC
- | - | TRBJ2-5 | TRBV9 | CASSGGFGETQYF | TGTGCCAGCAGCGGGGGGTTTGGAGAGACCCAGTACTTC
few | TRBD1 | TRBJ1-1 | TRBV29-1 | CSVEGHRGSEAFF | TGCAGCGTTGAAGGCCACAGGGGAAGCGAAGCTTTCTTT
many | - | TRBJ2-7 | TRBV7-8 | CASSLGRASYEQYF | TGTGCCAGCAGCTTAGGCCGCGCCTCCTACGAGCAGTACTTC
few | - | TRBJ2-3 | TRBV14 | CASSQVADPTDTQYF | TGTGCCAGCAGCCAAGTGGCGGACCCCACAGATACGCAGTATTTT
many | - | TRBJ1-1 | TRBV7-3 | CASSLDGAMNTEAFF | TGTGCCAGCAGCTTAGATGGGGCCATGAACACTGAAGCTTTCTTT
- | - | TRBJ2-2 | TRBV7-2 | CASSLRTFGELFF | TGTGCCAGCAGCCTCCGTACGTTCGGGGAGCTGTTTTTT
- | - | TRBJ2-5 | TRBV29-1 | CSVERLNSPQETQYF | TGCAGCGTTGAGAGGCTAAACAGTCCCCAAGAGACCCAGTACTTC